This T cell receptor (beta chain) came from a study of T cell changes during pregnancy in multiple sclerosis. V was shortened by 0 bases and J by 1 base, with 6 bases between the two germline ends. CDR3 length: 14 residues. Germline CDR1 reads WNHNN; CDR2 reads SYGVQD (reference sequence). Assay used: immunoSEQ multiplex PCR; TCRdb lists only in-frame clones, some missing. Of about 16,000 clones in the sample, 95% to 96% were seen once. The J gene is TRBJ1-1, the V gene TRBV10-1, with unresolved D. The specimen was peripheral blood, collected in the third trimester of pregnancy. The receptor was derived from a female donor with multiple sclerosis, enrolled in a pregnancy study. CDR3 sequence (DNA): TGCGCCAGCAGTGAGTCGACGGGGAACACTGAAGCTTTCTTT. Translated, it gives CASSESTGNTEAFF.